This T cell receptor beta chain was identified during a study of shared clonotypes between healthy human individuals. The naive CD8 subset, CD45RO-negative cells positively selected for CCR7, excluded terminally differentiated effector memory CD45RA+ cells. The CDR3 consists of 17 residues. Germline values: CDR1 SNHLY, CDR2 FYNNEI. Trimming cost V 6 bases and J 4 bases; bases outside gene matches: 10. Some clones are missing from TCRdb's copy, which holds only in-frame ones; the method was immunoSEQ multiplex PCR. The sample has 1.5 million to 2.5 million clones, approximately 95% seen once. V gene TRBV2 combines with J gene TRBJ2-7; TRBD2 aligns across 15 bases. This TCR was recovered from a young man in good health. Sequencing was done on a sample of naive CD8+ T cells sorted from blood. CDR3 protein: CASSSGLAGGDPYEQYF. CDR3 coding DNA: TGTGCCAGCAGCTCCGGACTAGCGGGAGGGGACCCATACGAGCAGTACTTC.